This is a list of T cell receptor beta chains from one sample in a study of blood T cell repertoires in COVID-19. Clones were read by immunoSEQ multiplex PCR, and TCRdb kept only the in-frame ones, dropping some. The sample consists of around 220,000 clones, about 80% of them appearing once. The sample taken for sequencing was peripheral blood. These receptors came from a woman over 75 with COVID-19, enrolled during active disease. Each CDR3 is given without its conserved first and last residue.

>TRBV10-3
AISEGQGNIQY
>TRBV21-1
ASSYVGQGVVYSNQPQH
>TRBV7-3
ASSLSPSSYNEQF
>TRBV7-2
ASSTRAGLTDTQY
>TRBV11-2
ASSPGTGEHSGNTIY
>TRBV2
ASTLWTPRSTDTQY
>TRBV27
ASSPQGGEQY
>TRBV11-2
ASSLSSAVNSPLH
>TRBV3-1/TRBV3-2
ASSPPRSGGGAQY
>TRBV6-1
ASSDPFGGGTDQPQH
>TRBV3-1/TRBV3-2
ASSQVVTGSNTGELF